Below, 32 T cell receptor beta chains from the same sample are listed, as sequenced in a study of identical twins. TCRdb reprocessed the 5' RACE reads via MiXCR and lists one record per CDR3 protein. Found here are approximately 690,000 distinct CDR3 sequences, over 5% of them singletons; the top ten hold under 2%. Sample: naive T cells sorted from blood. These receptors all stem from a man between 18 and 35 years old in good health.

V is TRBV4-1 and J is TRBJ2-3; 16 positions agree with TRBD2. The CDR3 loop spans 16 amino acids. Germline CDR1 reads MGHRA; CDR2 reads YSYEKL. Germline trimming cut 6 bases from V and 4 bases from J; bases unmatched to any gene: 4. This CDR3 is CASRGTSGRAPDTQYF. The CDR3 bases are TGCGCCAGCAGGGGGACTAGCGGGAGGGCCCCAGATACGCAGTATTTT.

The sample holds many counts of this clonotype. The chain links TRBV5-1 to TRBJ2-2; a weak D match, TRBD2 (6 bases). The CDR3 has 15 residues. Trimming took off 4 bases at V and 1 base at J, with 11 bases between the two ends. The germline V gene has CDR1 SGHRS and CDR2 YFSETQ. The CDR3 DNA reads as TGCGCCAGCAGCAAGGGACTGCTGAACACCGGGGAGCTGTTTTTT. Protein product: CASSKGLLNTGELFF.

This clonotype has just a few counts. The chain carries TRBV6-1 and TRBJ1-6; 9 bases align to TRBD1. CDR1 and CDR2 (germline): MNHNS, SASEGT. This CDR3 comprises 14 residues. V lost 6 bases, J lost 8 bases, and 5 bases stayed unmatched. The CDR3 region has the DNA TGTGCCAGCAGCCTGGGACAGGGATATTCACCCCTCCACTTT. Its translation is CASSLGQGYSPLHF.

This clonotype was found many times. The J gene is TRBJ2-7, the V gene TRBV10-3; D ambiguous. The V and J ends lost 3 bases and 2 bases respectively, with 8 bases between them. The CDR3 has 13 residues. From germline, CDR1 is ENHRY and CDR2 SYGVKD. CDR3 nucleotide sequence: TGTGCCATCAGTGACAGAAGACCCTACGAGCAGTACTTC. Its translation: CAISDRRPYEQYF.

This clonotype was observed a few times. For the CDR3, the DNA is TGCAGTGCGTTTACAGGACGCCAGGGGCTTAAAGAGACCCAGTACTTC. It encodes CSAFTGRQGLKETQYF. The chain joins TRBV20-1 to TRBJ2-5, with TRBD1 as a possible D gene (6 bases). Trimming pared 6 bases from V and 3 bases from J, leaving 23 bases between. This CDR3 is 16 amino acids long. CDR1 DFQATT and CDR2 SNEGSKA come from the germline V gene (reference sequence).

The rearrangement joins TRBV7-9 to TRBJ2-1; weak D call: TRBD2 (6 bases). The CDR3 length is 14 residues. Germline lookup yields CDR1 SEHNR and CDR2 FQNEAQ (reference sequence). Trimming took off 1 base at V and 15 bases at J, with 19 bases between the two ends. CDR3 coding DNA: TGTGCCAGCAGCTTAGTGTCAGCGGGTCAGCATCCGTTCTTC. This sequence encodes CASSLVSAGQHPFF.

The sample holds many counts of this clonotype. The chain links TRBV7-9 to TRBJ2-1, with D possibly being TRBD2 (5 bases). V was pared by 5 bases and J by 11 bases, with 10 bases between. The CDR3 is made up of 11 amino acids. The V gene's germline CDR1 is SEHNR and CDR2 FQNEAQ (reference sequence). The CDR3 loop is CASSPLVQQFF. CDR3 nucleotides: TGTGCCAGCAGCCCACTAGTACAGCAGTTCTTC.

This clonotype showed up many times. CDR3 nucleotide sequence: TGCAGTGCAGTGGAGACTAGCGGGGTATACGAGCAGTACTTC. Translated: CSAVETSGVYEQYF. V gene TRBV20-1 combines with J gene TRBJ2-7; TRBD2 aligns across 11 bases. CDR3 length: 14 amino acids. V was pared by 6 bases and J by 4 bases, with 8 bases of the junction left unmatched. CDR1 and CDR2 from the germline V gene are DFQATT and SNEGSKA (reference sequence).

The chain employs TRBV6-1 and TRBJ2-6; D call uncertain. Trimming stripped 6 bases from V and 0 bases from J, with 6 bases between. Germline values: CDR1 MNHNS, CDR2 SASEGT. This CDR3 has 14 amino acids. DNA for the CDR3: TGTGCCAGCAGCGCAAACTCTGGGGCCAACGTCCTGACTTTC. Its translation: CASSANSGANVLTF.

This clonotype has a count of ten or more. The V and J genes are TRBV5-5 and TRBJ1-4; D uncertain. Germline loops: CDR1 SGHKS, CDR2 YYEKEE (reference sequence). The CDR3 covers 16 residues. Deletions cut 0 bases from V and 4 bases from J, with 13 bases between. The CDR3 DNA follows: TGTGCCAGCAGCTTGGAACCGGCGTATGGTAATGAAAAACTGTTTTTT. Amino acid sequence: CASSLEPAYGNEKLFF.

The V gene is TRBV4-1, the J gene TRBJ2-5; no firm D call. The CDR3 length is 14 residues. The germline V gene has CDR1 MGHRA and CDR2 YSYEKL. The V end was cut by 7 bases, the J end by 5 bases, with 17 bases between. The DNA of the CDR3 is TGCGCCAGCACCTCTTATGAGGATACGGAGACCCAGTACTTC. Amino acid sequence: CASTSYEDTETQYF.

This clonotype was recorded many times. V is TRBV29-1 and J is TRBJ2-7; 7 bases agree with TRBD2. The CDR3 consists of 11 residues. J gave up 9 bases and V 2 bases, and 4 bases lay outside the gene matches. CDR1 is SQVTM, CDR2 ANQGSEA, per germline. The chain's CDR3 is CSVEFGGRQYF. DNA for the CDR3: TGCAGCGTTGAATTTGGCGGGAGGCAGTACTTC.

This clonotype was seen at least ten times. The chain is built from TRBV24-1 and TRBJ2-2; D gene unclear. Germline V gives CDR1 KGHDR, CDR2 SFDVKD. The CDR3 runs 11 residues. V lost 4 bases and J lost 7, with 3 bases in between. The CDR3 bases are TGTGCCACCAGTGACGGCGGGGAGCTGTTTTTT. Residues: CATSDGGELFF.

The chain uses TRBV20-1 and TRBJ2-3; D possibly matches TRBD1 or TRBD2 (7 bases each). The V gene lost 6 bases and the J gene lost 2 bases, with 15 bases spanning the gap. CDR1 DFQATT and CDR2 SNEGSKA come from the germline V gene (reference sequence). This CDR3 region has 14 residues. In DNA, the CDR3 is TGCAGTGCCCAGGGGGAGGGCCCCACAGATACGCAGTATTTT. Its translation is CSAQGEGPTDTQYF.

This clonotype was detected many times. The DNA for the CDR3 is TGTGCCAGCAGGTCGGGGAAGGAGGAGACCCAGTACTTC. Residues: CASRSGKEETQYF. The rearrangement joins TRBV7-9 to TRBJ2-5; TRBD2 is a possible D gene (5 bases). The CDR3 is made up of 13 amino acids. The V end lost 6 bases, the J end lost 5 bases, and 13 bases lay between the germline ends. Germline-derived CDR1 and CDR2 are SEHNR and FQNEAQ (reference sequence).

The V and J genes are TRBV20-1 and TRBJ2-5, with a weak D call TRBD2 (6 bases). CDR3 length equals 13 residues. Germline V lookup: CDR1 DFQATT, CDR2 SNEGSKA (reference sequence). V lost 1 base, J lost 3 bases, and 9 bases lay in between. The DNA for the CDR3 is TGCAGTGCTAGAGTACTAGCAAAAGAGACCCAGTACTTC. Translated, it gives CSARVLAKETQYF.

This clonotype occurred many times. V is TRBV6-1 and J is TRBJ1-1; D is perhaps TRBD1 (5 bases). The germline V and J ends were trimmed by 6 bases and 2 bases, with 16 bases remaining between them. This CDR3 region has 15 residues. In germline, CDR1 is MNHNS, CDR2 SASEGT. For the CDR3, the DNA is TGTGCCAGCAGACCCCCGGGGCAGGTTAACACTGAAGCTTTCTTT. Translation: CASRPPGQVNTEAFF.

This clonotype came up a few times. The rearrangement uses TRBV20-1 and TRBJ2-7; 7 bases are a match to TRBD2. The CDR3 has 13 amino acids. V gave up 6 bases and J gave up 6 bases; unmatched junction bases: 11. The germline V gene has CDR1 DFQATT and CDR2 SNEGSKA (reference sequence). The CDR3 DNA sequence: TGCAGTGCCGACGCGGGAGCTGATGGCGAGCAGTACTTC. It encodes CSADAGADGEQYF.

This clonotype was detected a few times. The chain employs TRBV7-7 and TRBJ2-1; 7 bases fit TRBD2. V was clipped by 2 bases and J by 6 bases; unmatched bases: 10. Germline V CDR1 and CDR2: SSHAT, FNYEAQ (reference sequence). The CDR3 consists of 16 residues. Here the CDR3 reads CASSLLGAGKGNEQFF. In DNA form, the CDR3 reads TGTGCCAGCAGCTTACTTGGAGCGGGAAAAGGCAATGAGCAGTTCTTC.

The table lists this clonotype with many counts. This chain connects TRBV29-1 to TRBJ1-2, with 7 positions matching TRBD1. Per the germline V gene, CDR1 is SQVTM and CDR2 is ANQGSEA. The CDR3 has 10 amino acids. The V and J ends lost 7 bases and 8 bases, in that order; junction bases with no gene match: 4. CDR3 region: CSATGEGYTF. The CDR3 DNA sequence: TGCAGCGCAACAGGGGAAGGCTACACCTTC.

This clonotype was counted at least ten times. V gene TRBV12-3 or TRBV12-4 combines with J gene TRBJ2-1, with a weak D call TRBD2 (6 bases). Trimming removed 1 base at V and 3 bases at J, with 13 bases between. The CDR3 has 16 amino acids. CDR3 protein: CASSLGRGLHYNEQFF. Here the CDR3 DNA reads TGTGCCAGCAGTTTAGGCCGTGGACTACACTACAATGAGCAGTTCTTC.

The rearrangement uses TRBV7-8 and TRBJ2-1; 12 positions agree with TRBD2. Germline V lookup: CDR1 SGHVS, CDR2 FQNEAQ. Trimming at V came to 4 bases and at J to 6 bases, leaving 7 bases not matched to a gene. The CDR3 has 16 residues. The CDR3 loop reads CASSSRLAGASNEQFF. The CDR3 nucleotides read TGTGCCAGCAGCTCCCGACTAGCGGGAGCCAGCAATGAGCAGTTCTTC.

This clonotype appeared many times. The genes are TRBV12-3 or TRBV12-4 and TRBJ1-5; the D is unclear. V gave up 5 bases and J gave up 2 bases, with 10 bases separating them. This CDR3 comprises 14 residues. DNA for the CDR3: TGTGCCAGCAGTAGGCAGTTTGGCAATCAGCCCCAGCATTTT. It codes for CASSRQFGNQPQHF.

This clonotype was counted between two and nine times. The chain recombines TRBV7-3 with TRBJ2-7; 10 bases fit TRBD2. Germline-derived CDR1 and CDR2 are SGHTA and FQGTGA. The CDR3 contains 15 residues. The J segment lost 7 bases and the V segment lost 1 base, leaving 7 bases of the junction unmatched. The DNA for the CDR3 is TGTGCCAGCAGCTTAAGTCTAGCGGGAGTGGGGGAGCAGTACTTC. This encodes CASSLSLAGVGEQYF.

This chain joins TRBV15 and TRBJ2-7; 11 bases map to TRBD2. V gave up 3 bases and J gave up 9 bases; unmatched junction bases: 13. Germline CDR1 is LNHNV and CDR2 is YYDKDF (reference sequence). This CDR3 spans 16 amino acids. The chain's CDR3 is CATSREGSLAGGSQYV. The CDR3 coding sequence is TGTGCCACCAGCAGGGAGGGTTCGCTAGCGGGAGGATCGCAGTACGTC.

This clonotype was counted only a few times. A much larger clone sits a single nucleotide away, making a read error possible. The chain recombines TRBV7-9 with TRBJ1-5, with D tentatively TRBD1 (6 bases). The CDR3 loop spans 14 amino acids. V lost 1 base and J 5 bases, leaving 9 bases between the germline ends. CDR1 and CDR2 from the germline V gene are SEHNR and FQNEAQ (reference sequence). The CDR3, as DNA: TGTGCCAGCAGCTTAGGGACAGCCCATCAGCCCCAGCATTTT. This sequence encodes CASSLGTAHQPQHF. The whole variable domain, filled in from reference TRBV7-9 and TRBJ1-5, reads DTGVSQNPRHKITKRGQNVTFRCDPISEHNRLYWYRQTLGQGPEFLTYFQNEAQLEKSRLLSDRFSAERPKGSFSTLEIQRTEQGDSAMYLCASSLGTAHQPQHFGDGTRLSIL.

Only a few counts were recorded for this clonotype. The V call is TRBV2, the J call TRBJ2-1; the D gene is possibly TRBD1 (5 bases). The CDR3 covers 15 residues. V was cut by 1 base and J by 0 bases, with 7 bases left in between. The germline V gene encodes CDR1 SNHLY and CDR2 FYNNEI. The CDR3 is CASSEVQGSYNEQFF. CDR3 DNA sequence: TGTGCCAGCAGTGAAGTTCAGGGCTCCTACAATGAGCAGTTCTTC. The full variable domain, completed using reference TRBV2 and TRBJ2-1, is EPEVTQTPSHQVTQMGQEVILRCVPISNHLYFYWYRQILGQKVEFLVSFYNNEISEKSEIFDDQFSVERPDGSNFTLKIRSTKLEDSAMYFCASSEVQGSYNEQFFGPGTRLTVL.

The sample holds many counts of this clonotype. The chain employs TRBV15 and TRBJ2-2; D is ambiguous. CDR3 size: 11 residues. From germline, CDR1 is LNHNV and CDR2 YYDKDF (reference sequence). Trimming took 3 bases from V and 6 from J, leaving 2 bases between them. The CDR3, as DNA: TGTGCCACCAGCAGCTCCGGGGAGCTGTTTTTT. Translated: CATSSSGELFF.

The table lists this clonotype with a few counts. The chain has TRBV5-1 and TRBJ2-2, with 7 bases identical to TRBD1. This CDR3 is 15 amino acids long. After removal of 4 bases from V and 0 bases from J, the junction contained 3 bases not matched to a gene. Germline V gene sequence: CDR1 SGHRS, CDR2 YFSETQ. The CDR3 bases are TGCGCCAGCAGCCCGGGACAGACGAACACCGGGGAGCTGTTTTTT. Translated, it gives CASSPGQTNTGELFF.

This clonotype occurred many times. This rearrangement joins TRBV20-1 to TRBJ1-1; weak D call: TRBD1 (6 bases). The germline V and J ends were trimmed by 2 bases and 5 bases, with 21 bases remaining between them. Per the germline V gene, CDR1 is DFQATT and CDR2 is SNEGSKA (reference sequence). This CDR3 has 16 amino acids. The CDR3 reads CSARSRGKGFSTEAFF. CDR3 coding DNA: TGCAGTGCTAGATCGAGGGGGAAGGGGTTTAGTACTGAAGCTTTCTTT.

The chain has TRBV6-1 and TRBJ2-7, with D perhaps assigned TRBD1 or TRBD2 (5 bases each). The germline V and J ends were trimmed by 0 bases and 7 bases, with 16 bases remaining between them. The CDR3 sequence is 15 residues long. Per germline, CDR1 MNHNS and CDR2 SASEGT. The CDR3, as DNA: TGTGCCAGCAGTGAAGCGGGACCATACACGGGGGAGCAGTACGTC. Its translation: CASSEAGPYTGEQYV.

This clonotype was observed a handful of times. The V call is TRBV20-1, the J call TRBJ2-6; 11 bases are shared with TRBD2. Per germline, CDR1 DFQATT and CDR2 SNEGSKA (reference sequence). V shed 4 bases, J shed 0 bases, and the junction held 2 bases outside the gene matches. This CDR3 comprises 16 residues. CDR3 sequence: CSATTSGVSGANVLTF. In DNA, the CDR3 is TGCAGTGCTACGACTAGCGGGGTCTCTGGGGCCAACGTCCTGACTTTC.